This TCR beta chain was observed in a study of T-cell reconstitution after alpha-beta-depleted transplantation in children. Trimming removed 5 bases from V and 5 bases from J, with 13 bases in between. This CDR3 has 13 residues. Germline-derived CDR1 and CDR2 are SGHRS and YFSETQ. As it was prepared, the TCRbeta library received unique molecular identifiers. Using its own MiXCR run on the PCR reads, TCRdb lists one record per CDR3 protein. This table has about 350,000 distinct CDR3 sequences, 10% to 15% appearing once. In this sample, this clonotype turned up a few times. The chain joins TRBV5-1 to TRBJ1-1; D unclear. The sequences come from PBMCs, collected from the stem cell graft. The sequence derives from a human donor who donated a stem cell graft to a child with Fanconi anemia. The CDR3 region is CASRVDGRTEAFF. As DNA, the CDR3 is TGCGCCAGCAGGGTTGACGGGCGGACTGAAGCTTTCTTT.